Listed below are T cell receptor beta chains from one sample, sequenced in a study of beta chain features in type 1 diabetes. TCRdb keeps only in-frame clones here, not all; method: immunoSEQ multiplex PCR. Here the sample spans about 130,000 clones, around 9% being singletons. The sample was central memory CD4+ T cells from blood. These receptors were obtained from a man in his thirties or forties with type 1 diabetes. Both conserved end residues are part of each CDR3. D genes are given only for firm matches. The listing skips clone size in some rows; elsewhere it reads once, few, many or a size class.

clone size,J gene,V gene,D gene,CDR3 protein,CDR3 DNA
few,TRBJ2-7,TRBV11-2,TRBD1,CASSLRQGSYEQYF,TGTGCCAGCAGCTTACGACAGGGAAGCTACGAGCAGTACTTC
.,TRBJ1-5,TRBV6-6,.,CASSSQGSQHF,TGTGCCAGCAGCTCTCAGGGCTCTCAGCATTTT
.,TRBJ1-1,TRBV10-3,TRBD1,CAISADRTSLNTEAFF,TGTGCCATCAGTGCGGACAGGACGAGTTTGAACACTGAAGCTTTCTTT
.,TRBJ1-5,TRBV2,TRBD1,CASSLDRVGNQPQHF,TGTGCCAGCAGTCTTGACAGGGTTGGAAATCAGCCCCAGCATTTT
.,TRBJ2-3,TRBV27,TRBD2,CASSFVGERGATDTQYF,TGTGCCAGCAGTTTTGTCGGAGAGCGGGGGGCCACAGATACGCAGTATTTT
.,TRBJ1-2,TRBV18,.,CASSLGSSAPWAF,TGTGCCAGCTCGCTGGGCAGCTCAGCCCCCTGGGCCTTC
few,TRBJ2-5,TRBV7-2,TRBD1,CASSRGQGETQYF,TGTGCCAGCAGCCGAGGACAGGGGGAGACCCAGTACTTC
few,TRBJ1-5,TRBV28,.,CASRILSGTVSNQPQHF,TGTGCCAGCAGGATACTCAGCGGGACGGTTAGCAATCAGCCCCAGCATTTT
few,TRBJ1-6,TRBV5-4,.,CASSPEKGDLGNSPLHF,TGTGCCAGCAGCCCCGAAAAGGGAGACCTTGGGAATTCACCCCTCCACTTT
.,TRBJ1-6,TRBV15,.,CATSRQGYNSPLHF,TGTGCCACCAGCAGACAGGGTTATAATTCACCCCTCCACTTT
.,TRBJ2-3,TRBV30,.,CAWTPRGSGHTDTQYF,TGTGCCTGGACCCCCCGGGGTAGCGGACACACAGATACGCAGTATTTT
.,TRBJ1-6,TRBV7-8,.,CASSLRLLNSPLHF,TGTGCCAGCAGCTTAAGGTTACTAAATTCACCCCTCCACTTT
few,TRBJ1-5,TRBV7-3,.,CASSLTRSGHWVVCSNQPQHF,TGTGCCAGCAGCTTAACGAGGTCAGGACACTGGGTGGTTTGTAGCAATCAGCCCCAGCATTTT
.,TRBJ2-2,TRBV15,TRBD1,CATSTPRGTSNTGELFF,TGTGCCACCAGCACCCCCAGGGGGACATCGAACACCGGGGAGCTGTTTTTT
.,TRBJ2-7,TRBV28,TRBD2,CASSQDLSGGLREQYF,TGTGCCAGCAGCCAAGATCTCAGCGGGGGGCTGAGAGAGCAGTACTTC
few,TRBJ1-5,TRBV6-1,TRBD1,CASGQEGAFDQPQHF,TGTGCCAGCGGTCAGGAGGGGGCTTTCGATCAGCCCCAGCATTTT
few,TRBJ2-7,TRBV6-1,.,CASSELPTGREYF,TGTGCCAGCAGTGAACTCCCAACAGGGAGGGAGTACTTC
.,TRBJ1-2,TRBV7-2,TRBD1,CASSFTGDYGYTF,TGTGCCAGCAGCTTTACAGGGGACTATGGCTACACCTTC
.,TRBJ2-1,TRBV11-2,.,CASSLVSRGLPFF,TGTGCCAGCAGCCTCGTCTCGCGGGGGCTTCCGTTCTTC
many,TRBJ2-2,TRBV5-1,.,CASSRGGDTGELFF,TGCGCCAGCAGTCGCGGAGGTGACACCGGGGAGCTGTTTTTT
.,TRBJ1-1,TRBV27,.,CASSSFQGWNTEAFF,TGTGCCAGCAGTTCGTTCCAGGGGTGGAACACTGAAGCTTTCTTT
.,TRBJ1-4,TRBV9,.,CASSVGTASNEKLFF,TGTGCCAGCAGCGTAGGTACAGCATCAAATGAAAAACTGTTTTTT
.,TRBJ1-1,TRBV27,.,CASSHLPGTEAFF,TGTGCCAGCAGCCACCTTCCGGGGACTGAAGCTTTCTTT
.,TRBJ2-7,TRBV7-2,.,CASSLDRPSYEQYF,TGTGCCAGCAGCTTGGACAGACCCTCCTACGAGCAGTACTTC
few,TRBJ2-3,TRBV18,TRBD2,CASSPLAGLRTDTQYF,TGTGCCAGCTCACCCTTAGCGGGCCTCCGCACAGATACGCAGTATTTT
.,TRBJ2-5,TRBV6-4,.,CASSIEEGSKTQYF,TGTGCCAGCAGTATCGAGGAGGGGTCAAAGACCCAGTACTTC
few,TRBJ2-3,TRBV15,.,CATSGGVGTDTQYF,TGTGCCACCAGCGGAGGAGTCGGCACAGATACGCAGTATTTT
once,TRBJ2-3,TRBV5-4,TRBD2,CASSLKTSGGSTDTQYF,TGTGCCAGCAGCTTGAAGACGTCGGGGGGGAGCACAGATACGCAGTATTTT
.,TRBJ2-6,TRBV19,.,CASRTGSTGANVLTF,TGTGCCAGTAGAACAGGGAGCACTGGGGCCAACGTCCTGACTTTC
.,TRBJ1-1,TRBV28,.,CASSLLGPTAFF,TGTGCCAGCAGTTTGCTGGGGCCAACAGCTTTCTTT
few,TRBJ2-1,TRBV11-2,TRBD1,CASSLFQGGHEQFF,TGTGCCAGCAGCTTATTTCAAGGGGGCCATGAGCAGTTCTTC
few,TRBJ2-3,TRBV7-8,.,CASSRGTITDTQYF,TGTGCCAGCAGCCGAGGTACGATCACAGATACGCAGTATTTT
few,TRBJ1-2,TRBV2,.,CASSEQAYGYTF,TGTGCCAGCAGTGAACAGGCCTATGGCTACACCTTC
few,TRBJ2-2,TRBV6-1,.,CASSRNSYGELFF,TGTGCCAGCAGTCGGAACAGCTACGGGGAGCTGTTTTTT
.,TRBJ2-3,TRBV29-1,.,CSVEVGAGTDTQYF,TGCAGCGTTGAAGTGGGCGCGGGGACAGATACGCAGTATTTT
.,TRBJ2-4,TRBV6-5,TRBD1,CASRGQGRGIQYF,TGTGCCAGCAGGGGACAGGGCAGGGGCATTCAGTACTTC
few,TRBJ2-3,TRBV29-1,TRBD1,CSVLRDREADTQYF,TGCAGCGTTCTCCGGGACAGGGAAGCAGATACGCAGTATTTT
.,TRBJ2-5,TRBV7-2,TRBD2,CASSFQGGGGQETQYF,TGTGCCAGCAGCTTTCAGGGTGGCGGGGGTCAGGAGACCCAGTACTTC
few,TRBJ2-5,TRBV4-2,.,CASSQENSLVAQYF,TGTGCCAGCAGCCAAGAGAACTCATTGGTGGCCCAGTACTTC
.,TRBJ2-3,TRBV6-6,TRBD2,CASSPRSGGASDTQYF,TGTGCCAGCAGTCCCCGAAGCGGGGGGGCCTCAGATACGCAGTATTTT
.,TRBJ2-7,TRBV20-1,.,CSARGTDEQYF,TGCAGTGCTAGAGGAACTGACGAGCAGTACTTC
few,TRBJ2-1,TRBV27,TRBD2,CASSPGLAGRTNEQFF,TGTGCCAGCAGTCCAGGACTAGCGGGGCGGACCAATGAGCAGTTCTTC
.,TRBJ2-1,TRBV5-1,TRBD2,CASSWGLAGAYNEQFF,TGCGCCAGCAGCTGGGGACTAGCGGGGGCTTACAATGAGCAGTTCTTC